The 23 T cell receptor beta chains presented below share a single source sample, sequenced in a study of T cell repertoires in cytomegalovirus infection. TCRdb processed the reads anew with MiXCR; each CDR3 protein has one entry. The table has approximately 590,000 distinct CDR3 sequences, approximately 40% seen once. These TCRs' antigens remain unknown. The sequences come from cultured PBMCs, collected from culture after CMV antigen stimulation. These TCRs come from a human donor in good health (CMV status not recorded). Some clones in this sample may be carry-over from other donors' samples.

The gene calls are TRBV11-2 and TRBJ2-1, with TRBD2 identical over 9 bases. The V gene's germline CDR1 is SGHAT and CDR2 FQNNGV. Trimming cost V 5 bases and J 3 bases; bases outside gene matches: 5. This CDR3 comprises 15 residues. The DNA of the CDR3 is TGTGCCAGCAGCCCCGGGACTAGCTACTACAATGAGCAGTTCTTC. Amino acid sequence: CASSPGTSYYNEQFF. Complete variable domain (other parts from reference TRBV11-2 and TRBJ2-1): EAGVAQSPRYKIIEKRQSVAFWCNPISGHATLYWYQQILGQGPKLLIQFQNNGVVDDSQLPKDRFSAERLKGVDSTLKIQPAKLEDSAVYLCASSPGTSYYNEQFFGPGTRLTVL.

In its sample, this clonotype was seen a few times. The rearrangement uses TRBV7-2 and TRBJ2-7, with D perhaps matching TRBD2 (7 bases). Trimming cost V 7 bases and J 3 bases, with 22 bases left between them. Germline CDR1 is SGHTA and CDR2 is FQGNSA. The length of the CDR3 is 16 residues. Here the CDR3 DNA reads TGTGCCAGCATGAGTGGGGGGACTACAGGGCTCTACGAGCAGTACTTC. Residues: CASMSGGTTGLYEQYF.

This chain joins TRBV7-2 and TRBJ2-5, with 12 bases matching TRBD2. Germline V CDR1 and CDR2: SGHTA, FQGNSA. The CDR3 sequence is 16 residues long. Trimming cost V 1 base and J 5 bases; bases outside gene matches: 5. Here the CDR3 reads CASSLGASGGAETQYF. The CDR3 coding sequence is TGTGCCAGCAGCTTAGGGGCTAGCGGGGGGGCGGAGACCCAGTACTTC. Full variable domain (remainder filled in from reference TRBV7-2 and TRBJ2-5): GAGVSQSPSNKVTEKGKDVELRCDPISGHTALYWYRQSLGQGLEFLIYFQGNSAPDKSGLPSDRFSAERTGGSVSTLTIQRTQQEDSAVYLCASSLGASGGAETQYFGPGTRLLVL.

The CDR3 reads CASSPPGGNNEQFF. The CDR3 coding sequence is TGTGCCAGCTCACCACCGGGGGGGAACAATGAGCAGTTCTTC. The gene calls are TRBV18 and TRBJ2-1, with 7 bases lining up with TRBD2. Germline lookup yields CDR1 KGHSH and CDR2 LQKENI. V lost 0 bases, J lost 5 bases, and 1 base stayed unmatched. This CDR3 comprises 14 residues.

The rearrangement links TRBV10-2 to TRBJ2-3; the D gene is possibly TRBD2 (5 bases). The germline V gene has CDR1 WSHSY and CDR2 SAAADI. CDR3 size: 16 residues. Deletions cut 6 bases from V and 2 bases from J, with 18 bases between. The CDR3 region has the DNA TGCGCCAGCAGGAGCCAGTCTAGCCGATACACAGATACGCAGTATTTT. As protein: CASRSQSSRYTDTQYF.

This clonotype was detected only a few times. The V call is TRBV2, the J call TRBJ1-2; D uncertain. This CDR3 is 13 amino acids long. CDR1 is SNHLY, CDR2 FYNNEI, per germline. Trimming stripped 6 bases from V and 7 bases from J, with 15 bases between. The CDR3 loop reads CASREDPDGGYTF. CDR3 in DNA: TGTGCCAGCAGGGAGGATCCCGACGGTGGCTACACCTTC.

The chain links TRBV20-1 to TRBJ2-1; 9 bases fit TRBD2. The CDR3 is made up of 14 amino acids. V lost 3 bases, J lost 6 bases, and 6 bases stayed unmatched. Germline V CDR1 and CDR2: DFQATT, SNEGSKA (reference sequence). CDR3 nucleotides: TGCAGTGCTAGTCCCGGGACTAGCCCCAATGAGCAGTTCTTC. Its protein is CSASPGTSPNEQFF.

The genes are TRBV12-5 and TRBJ1-6; 7 nucleotides match TRBD1. J was trimmed by 9 bases and V by 5 bases; bases with no gene match: 16. The CDR3 is made up of 17 amino acids. From germline, CDR1 is LGHNT and CDR2 FRNRAP. CDR3 in DNA: TGTGCTAGTGGTCCTAACCTCCCGGGACAGCGAATTTCACCCCTCCACTTT. Its protein is CASGPNLPGQRISPLHF. Supplemented by reference TRBV12-5 and TRBJ1-6, the full variable domain reads DARVTQTPRHKVTEMGQEVTMRCQPILGHNTVFWYRQTMMQGLELLAYFRNRAPLDDSGMPKDRFSAEMPDATLATLKIQPSEPRDSAVYFCASGPNLPGQRISPLHFGNGTRLTVT.

The chain is built from TRBV2 and TRBJ2-3; 9 bases map to TRBD1. V lost 4 bases, J lost 7 bases, and 9 bases stayed unmatched. The CDR3 spans 15 residues. The germline CDR1 and CDR2 sequences are SNHLY and FYNNEI. The CDR3 coding sequence is TGTGCCAGCAGTGGACAGGGGGGGCAAAGAAATACGCAGTATTTT. Its protein product is CASSGQGGQRNTQYF.

This clonotype was counted only a few times. This chain joins TRBV10-3 and TRBJ1-1; perhaps TRBD1 as D (6 bases). The CDR3 totals 16 residues. Germline values: CDR1 ENHRY, CDR2 SYGVKD. Trimming took 4 bases from V and 0 from J, leaving 15 bases between them. The CDR3 sequence: CAISAGTGLMNTEAFF. CDR3 sequence (DNA): TGTGCCATCAGTGCCGGTACAGGGCTCATGAACACTGAAGCTTTCTTT.

V usage is TRBV29-1 and J usage is TRBJ2-3; TRBD2 agrees at 11 bases. The CDR3 is 17 amino acids. Germline CDR1 SQVTM, CDR2 ANQGSEA. Unmatched junction bases numbered 10, after V lost 5 bases and J lost 0 bases. The DNA for the CDR3 is TGCAGCGTTCGGGGGGTAGCGGGGGGGGAGAGCACAGATACGCAGTATTTT. This gives the protein CSVRGVAGGESTDTQYF.

The sample holds a few counts of this clonotype. CDR3 coding DNA: TGTGCCAGCAGCTTCTTGGGTTCCCTAGCGGGGGATTCCAAAAACATTCAGTACTTC. It encodes CASSFLGSLAGDSKNIQYF. The chain uses TRBV7-2 and TRBJ2-4, with TRBD2 matching 10 bases. Germline CDR1 is SGHTA and CDR2 is FQGNSA. After removal of 3 bases from V and 2 bases from J, the junction contained 13 bases not matched to a gene. The CDR3 contains 19 residues.

There are a few counts of this clonotype. The chain couples TRBV7-2 to TRBJ1-6; D remains ambiguous. Germline V lookup: CDR1 SGHTA, CDR2 FQGNSA. Trimming removed 2 bases at V and 0 bases at J, with 8 bases between. The CDR3 runs 16 residues. The CDR3 region is CASSLFLSSYNSPLHF. The CDR3 DNA is TGTGCCAGCAGCTTATTTCTCTCCTCCTATAATTCACCCCTCCACTTT.

The sample holds a few counts of this clonotype. J is TRBJ1-6 and V is TRBV7-9; 8 nucleotides line up with TRBD1. This CDR3 comprises 17 residues. Germline CDR1 is SEHNR and CDR2 is FQNEAQ (reference sequence). Trimming removed 4 bases from V and 0 bases from J; junction bases left unmatched: 5. The CDR3 DNA reads as TGTGCCAGCAGCTACTGGACAGGGAGCTCCTATAATTCACCCCTCCACTTT. Its protein is CASSYWTGSSYNSPLHF.

As to this clonotype: The junction and the germline gene differ at one end; a read error may be behind it. The rearrangement uses TRBV25-1 and TRBJ2-1; 7 bases line up with TRBD1. Germline V lookup: CDR1 MGHDK, CDR2 SYGVNS. The CDR3 extends over 12 amino acids. CDR3 nucleotide sequence: TGTGTCAGCTGGGGACAGTACAATGAGCAGTTCTTC. Translated: CVSWGQYNEQFF.

The chain combines TRBV11-2 with TRBJ2-1; 9 nucleotides match TRBD1. This CDR3 region has 14 residues. The J segment lost 9 bases and the V segment lost 7 bases, leaving 10 bases of the junction unmatched. Germline CDR1 is SGHAT and CDR2 is FQNNGV. The CDR3, as DNA: TGTGCCAGCACTACCGGGACAGGGCGGGCTGAGCAGTTCTTC. Translating it yields CASTTGTGRAEQFF.

This clonotype appeared a single time. The chain combines TRBV12-5 with TRBJ1-1; TRBD1 might be the D (5 bases). CDR3 length: 14 residues. V was shortened by 6 bases and J by 4 bases, with 15 bases between the two germline ends. CDR1 is LGHNT, CDR2 FRNRAP, per germline. The CDR3 DNA sequence: TGTGCTAGTGGACCTGGGACGCAGGGCACTGAAGCTTTCTTT. Protein sequence: CASGPGTQGTEAFF.

This clonotype appeared a few times. The genes are TRBV5-4 and TRBJ2-5; D is unresolved. Between the trimmed V and J ends, which lost 3 bases and 2 bases, there was a span of 11 bases. Germline-derived CDR1 and CDR2 are SGHNT and YYREEE (reference sequence). The CDR3 spans 14 residues. The CDR3 DNA follows: TGTGCCAGCAGCTATGTCACACGACAAGAGACCCAGTACTTC. It translates to CASSYVTRQETQYF.

This clonotype was detected many times. The CDR3 DNA reads TGTGCCAGCAGTTTAAGGGGGCAAGGGATCACCTACGAGCAGTACTTC. Translation gives CASSLRGQGITYEQYF. The chain joins TRBV7-2 to TRBJ2-7, with 7 bases aligning to TRBD1. Looked up from germline, CDR1 is SGHTA and CDR2 is FQGNSA. This CDR3 has 16 residues. Germline trimming cut 6 bases from V and 2 bases from J; bases unmatched to any gene: 13.

V gene TRBV5-1 combines with J gene TRBJ1-2, with D hard to call. V dropped 0 bases and J dropped 5 bases, with 8 bases sitting between them. CDR3 length: 13 amino acids. Germline CDR1 SGHRS, CDR2 YFSETQ. The CDR3 region is CASSLEPIYGYTF. The CDR3 DNA reads as TGCGCCAGCAGCTTGGAACCCATTTATGGCTACACCTTC.

V gene TRBV4-3 combines with J gene TRBJ2-7, with a tentative D call TRBD2 (5 bases). V lost 0 bases, J lost 0 bases, and 12 bases lay in between. Germline V lookup: CDR1 LGHNA, CDR2 YSLEER. The CDR3 length is 16 residues. The CDR3 sequence: CASSQDPSEGSYEQYF. The CDR3 DNA sequence: TGCGCCAGCAGCCAAGATCCTTCCGAGGGCTCCTACGAGCAGTACTTC.

This clonotype was seen only a few times. This chain joins TRBV7-2 and TRBJ2-1, with D perhaps TRBD1 (6 bases). The CDR3 contains 15 residues. Trimming took 5 bases from V and 4 from J, leaving 15 bases between them. CDR1 and CDR2 (germline): SGHTA, FQGNSA. For the CDR3, the DNA is TGTGCCAGCAGCCCAGGGGTCTTTAATTACAATGAGCAGTTCTTC. It specifies CASSPGVFNYNEQFF.

This clonotype showed up just a few times. The rearrangement joins TRBV20-1 to TRBJ2-1, with D uncertain. The V end lost 6 bases, the J end lost 7 bases, and 13 bases lay between the germline ends. The germline gives CDR1 DFQATT, CDR2 SNEGSKA (reference sequence). This CDR3 contains 12 residues. In DNA, the CDR3 is TGCAGTGCCCGTAGGACCGAAAATGAGCAGTTCTTC. Translated: CSARRTENEQFF.